This T cell receptor (beta chain) came from a study of T cells in Graves' hyperthyroidism and ophthalmopathy. The CDR3 consists of 14 residues. Trimming removed 2 bases from V and 6 bases from J, with 14 bases in between. The germline CDR1 and CDR2 sequences are SGDLS and YYNGEE. In its sample, this clonotype was seen once. Source material for PBMCs was less than 12 ml fresh peripheral blood. RNA transcripts gave rise to amplified TCR beta CDR3 regions. The HTBI primer set was used in a first-round RT-PCR of the TCR CDR3. Via MiXCR, TCRdb re-called the multiplex PCR reads, giving one row per CDR3 protein. Seen here are roughly 350,000 distinct CDR3 sequences, more than 11% observed once, and the top ten hold around 25%.

This receptor was taken from a woman in her 30s with Graves' hyperthyroidism. V gene TRBV9 combines with J gene TRBJ1-2; a possible D gene is TRBD1 (5 bases). The sequenced sample consisted of blood. CDR3 coding DNA: TGTGCCAGCAGCGTGGCTGGGGCTGGCAATGGCTACACCTTC. It codes for CASSVAGAGNGYTF.